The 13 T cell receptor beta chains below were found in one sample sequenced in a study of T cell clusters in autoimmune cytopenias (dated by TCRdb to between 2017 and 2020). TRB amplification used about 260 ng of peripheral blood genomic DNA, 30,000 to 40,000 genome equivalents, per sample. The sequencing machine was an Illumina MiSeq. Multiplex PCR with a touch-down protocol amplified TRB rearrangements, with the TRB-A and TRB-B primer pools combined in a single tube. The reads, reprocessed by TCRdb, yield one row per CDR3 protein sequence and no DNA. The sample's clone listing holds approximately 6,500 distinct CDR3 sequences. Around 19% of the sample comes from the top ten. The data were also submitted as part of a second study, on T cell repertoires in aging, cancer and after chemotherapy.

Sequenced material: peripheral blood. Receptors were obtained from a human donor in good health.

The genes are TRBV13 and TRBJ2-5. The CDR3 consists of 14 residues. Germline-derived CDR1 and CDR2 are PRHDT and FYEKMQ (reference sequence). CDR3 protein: CASSLFDPTSAQYF.

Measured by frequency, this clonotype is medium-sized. CDR3 amino acids: CASSFSWGAGQPQHF. The chain is built from TRBV5-6 and TRBJ1-5; absent DNA, TCRdb's TRBD1 call cannot be checked. The CDR3 runs to 15 residues. Per the germline V gene, CDR1 is SGHDT and CDR2 is YYEEEE.

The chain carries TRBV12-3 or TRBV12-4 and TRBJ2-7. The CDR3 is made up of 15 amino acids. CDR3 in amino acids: CASSLALGQIGEQYF.

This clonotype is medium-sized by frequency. Here the CDR3 reads CASSYLGTGGTEAFF. This chain uses TRBV6-5 with TRBJ1-1; the D call of TRBD1 rests on TCRdb alone, since no DNA is present to check it. This CDR3 contains 15 residues. Germline V CDR1 and CDR2: MNHEY, SVGAGI.

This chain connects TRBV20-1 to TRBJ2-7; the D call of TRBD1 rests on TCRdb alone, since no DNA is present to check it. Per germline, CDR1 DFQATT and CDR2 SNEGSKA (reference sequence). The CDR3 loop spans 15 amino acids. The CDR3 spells CSARKPGQGMGEQYF.

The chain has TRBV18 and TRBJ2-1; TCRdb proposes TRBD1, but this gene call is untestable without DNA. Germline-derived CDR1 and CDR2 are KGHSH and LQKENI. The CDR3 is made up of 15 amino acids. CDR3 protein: CASSPGQPGADEQFF.

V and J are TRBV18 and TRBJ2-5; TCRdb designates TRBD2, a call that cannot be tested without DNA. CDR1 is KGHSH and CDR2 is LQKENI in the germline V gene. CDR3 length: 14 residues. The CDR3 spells CASSPRQGRVSQYF.

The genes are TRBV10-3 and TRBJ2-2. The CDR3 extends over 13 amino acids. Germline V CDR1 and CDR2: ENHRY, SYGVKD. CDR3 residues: CAMSFRGTGELFF.

The CDR3 is CASSLGEGLGNQPQHF. V usage is TRBV5-1 and J usage is TRBJ1-5. The germline V gene has CDR1 SGHRS and CDR2 YFSETQ. CDR3 length: 16 amino acids. The full variable domain, rest sourced from reference TRBV5-1 and TRBJ1-5, is KAGVTQTPRYLIKTRGQQVTLSCSPISGHRSVSWYQQTPGQGLQFLFEYFSETQRNKGNFPGRFSGRQFSNSRSEMNVSTLELGDSALYLCASSLGEGLGNQPQHFGDGTRLSIL.

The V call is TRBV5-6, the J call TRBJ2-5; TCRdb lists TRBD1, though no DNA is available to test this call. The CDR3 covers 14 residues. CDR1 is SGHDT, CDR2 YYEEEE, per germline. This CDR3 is CASSSKTGLETQYF.

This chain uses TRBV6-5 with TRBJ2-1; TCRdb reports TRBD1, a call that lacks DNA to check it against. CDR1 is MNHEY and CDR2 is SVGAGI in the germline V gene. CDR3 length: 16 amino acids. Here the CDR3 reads CASLTSGTGFYNEQFF.

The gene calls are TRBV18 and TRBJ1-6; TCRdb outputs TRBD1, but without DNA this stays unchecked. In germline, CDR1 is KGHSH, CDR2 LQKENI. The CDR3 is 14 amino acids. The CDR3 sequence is CASSPGQGNSPLHF.

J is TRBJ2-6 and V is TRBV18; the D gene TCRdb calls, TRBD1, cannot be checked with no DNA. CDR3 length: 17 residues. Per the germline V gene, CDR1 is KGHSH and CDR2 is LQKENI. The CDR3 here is CASSPATGGAGANVLTF.